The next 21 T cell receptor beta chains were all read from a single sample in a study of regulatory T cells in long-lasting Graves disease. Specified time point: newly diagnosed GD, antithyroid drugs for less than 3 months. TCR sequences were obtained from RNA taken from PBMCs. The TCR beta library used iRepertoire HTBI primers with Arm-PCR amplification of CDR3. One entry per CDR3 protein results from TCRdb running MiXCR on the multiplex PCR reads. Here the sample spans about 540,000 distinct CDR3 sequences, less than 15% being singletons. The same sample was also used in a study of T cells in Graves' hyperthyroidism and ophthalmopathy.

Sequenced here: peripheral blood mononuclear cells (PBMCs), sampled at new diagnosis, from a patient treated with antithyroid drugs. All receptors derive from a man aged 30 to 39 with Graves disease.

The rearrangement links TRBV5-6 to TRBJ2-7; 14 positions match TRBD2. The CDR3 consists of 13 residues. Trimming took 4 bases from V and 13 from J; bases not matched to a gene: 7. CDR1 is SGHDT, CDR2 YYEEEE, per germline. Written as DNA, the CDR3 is TGTGCCAGCAGCGGAGGGACTAGCGGGAGAGGTTACTTC. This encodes CASSGGTSGRGYF.

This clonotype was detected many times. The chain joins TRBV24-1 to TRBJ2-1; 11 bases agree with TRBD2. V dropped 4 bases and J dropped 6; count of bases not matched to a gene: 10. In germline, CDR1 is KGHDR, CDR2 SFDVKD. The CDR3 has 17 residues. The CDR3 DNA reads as TGTGCCACCAGTGACCCCGGTGGTAGCGGGAGGGGCAATGAGCAGTTCTTC. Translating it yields CATSDPGGSGRGNEQFF.

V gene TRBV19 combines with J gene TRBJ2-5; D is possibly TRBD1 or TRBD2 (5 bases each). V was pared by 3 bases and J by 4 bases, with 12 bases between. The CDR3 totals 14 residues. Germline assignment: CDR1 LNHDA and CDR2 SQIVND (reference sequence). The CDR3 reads CASSMSRDGETQYF. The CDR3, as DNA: TGTGCCAGTAGTATGTCCAGGGACGGAGAGACCCAGTACTTC.

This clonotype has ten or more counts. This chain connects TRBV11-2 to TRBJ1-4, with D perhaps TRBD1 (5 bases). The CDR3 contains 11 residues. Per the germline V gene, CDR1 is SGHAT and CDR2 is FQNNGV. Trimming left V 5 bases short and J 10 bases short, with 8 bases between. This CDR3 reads CASSTGVKLFF. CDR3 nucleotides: TGTGCCAGCAGCACGGGGGTAAAACTGTTTTTT.

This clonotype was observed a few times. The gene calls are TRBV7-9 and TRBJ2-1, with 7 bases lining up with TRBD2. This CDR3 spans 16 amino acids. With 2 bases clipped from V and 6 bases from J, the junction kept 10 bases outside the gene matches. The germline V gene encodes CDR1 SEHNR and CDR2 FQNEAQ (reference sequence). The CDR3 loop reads CASSLWLAVRGNEQFF. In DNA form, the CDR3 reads TGTGCCAGCAGCTTATGGCTAGCGGTGCGGGGCAATGAGCAGTTCTTC.

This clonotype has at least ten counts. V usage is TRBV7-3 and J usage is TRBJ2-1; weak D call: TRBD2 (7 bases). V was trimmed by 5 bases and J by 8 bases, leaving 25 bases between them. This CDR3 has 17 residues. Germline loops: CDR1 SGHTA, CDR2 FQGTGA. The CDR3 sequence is CASSPLWGGGSFDEQFF. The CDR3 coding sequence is TGTGCCAGCAGCCCACTTTGGGGGGGCGGTAGTTTCGATGAGCAGTTCTTC.

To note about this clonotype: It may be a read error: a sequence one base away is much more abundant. CDR3 loop: CAIKGTGYSEQFF. In DNA, the CDR3 is TGTGCCATCAAGGGTACTGGGTACAGTGAGCAGTTCTTC. The V call is TRBV10-3, the J call TRBJ2-1; D unresolved. The CDR3 loop spans 13 amino acids. Per germline, CDR1 ENHRY and CDR2 SYGVKD.

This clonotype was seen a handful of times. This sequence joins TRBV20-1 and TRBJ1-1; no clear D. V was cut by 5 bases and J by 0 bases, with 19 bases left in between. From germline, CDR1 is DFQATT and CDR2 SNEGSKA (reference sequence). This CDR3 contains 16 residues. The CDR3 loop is CSAPGVGPQMNTEAFF. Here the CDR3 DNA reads TGCAGTGCTCCAGGAGTAGGACCCCAGATGAACACTGAAGCTTTCTTT.

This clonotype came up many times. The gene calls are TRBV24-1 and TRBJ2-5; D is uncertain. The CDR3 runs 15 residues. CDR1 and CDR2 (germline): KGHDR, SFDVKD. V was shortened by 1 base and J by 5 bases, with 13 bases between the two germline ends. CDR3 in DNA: TGTGCCACCAGTGATTTTACGGCTTCGGTCGAGACCCAGTACTTC. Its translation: CATSDFTASVETQYF.

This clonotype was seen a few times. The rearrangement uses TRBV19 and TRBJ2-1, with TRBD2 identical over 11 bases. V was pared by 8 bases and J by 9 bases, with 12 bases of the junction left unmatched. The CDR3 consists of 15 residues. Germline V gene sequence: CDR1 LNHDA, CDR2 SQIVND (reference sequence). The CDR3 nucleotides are TGTGCCAGTCATAGCGGGAGGGCCTTGGTCAGTGAGCAGTTCTTC. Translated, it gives CASHSGRALVSEQFF.

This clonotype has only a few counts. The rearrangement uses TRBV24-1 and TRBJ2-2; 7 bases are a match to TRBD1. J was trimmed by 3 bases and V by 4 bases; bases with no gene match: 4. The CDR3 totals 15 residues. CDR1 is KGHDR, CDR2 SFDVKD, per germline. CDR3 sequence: CATSDYDRDTGELFF. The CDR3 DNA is TGTGCCACCAGTGACTATGACAGGGACACCGGGGAGCTGTTTTTT.

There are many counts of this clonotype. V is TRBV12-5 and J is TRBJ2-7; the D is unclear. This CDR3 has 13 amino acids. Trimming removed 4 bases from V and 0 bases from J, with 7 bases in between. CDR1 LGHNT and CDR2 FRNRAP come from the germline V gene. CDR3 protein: CASGSYYSYEQYF. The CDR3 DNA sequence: TGTGCTAGTGGTTCCTATTACTCCTACGAGCAGTACTTC. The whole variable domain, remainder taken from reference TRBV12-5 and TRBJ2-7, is DARVTQTPRHKVTEMGQEVTMRCQPILGHNTVFWYRQTMMQGLELLAYFRNRAPLDDSGMPKDRFSAEMPDATLATLKIQPSEPRDSAVYFCASGSYYSYEQYFGPGTRLTVT.

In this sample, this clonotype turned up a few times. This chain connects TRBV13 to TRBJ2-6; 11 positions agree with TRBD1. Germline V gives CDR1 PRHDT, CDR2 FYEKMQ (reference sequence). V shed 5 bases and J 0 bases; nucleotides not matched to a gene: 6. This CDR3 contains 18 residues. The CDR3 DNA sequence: TGTGCCAGCAGCCCCCGGGACAGGGGGAGCTCTGGGGCCAACGTCCTGACTTTC. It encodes CASSPRDRGSSGANVLTF.

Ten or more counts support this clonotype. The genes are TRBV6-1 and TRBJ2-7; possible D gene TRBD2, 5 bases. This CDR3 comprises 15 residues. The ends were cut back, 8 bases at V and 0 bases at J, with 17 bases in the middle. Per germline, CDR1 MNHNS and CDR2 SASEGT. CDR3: CASRRGAVPSYEQYF. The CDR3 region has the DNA TGTGCCAGCCGTCGCGGAGCGGTCCCCTCCTACGAGCAGTACTTC.

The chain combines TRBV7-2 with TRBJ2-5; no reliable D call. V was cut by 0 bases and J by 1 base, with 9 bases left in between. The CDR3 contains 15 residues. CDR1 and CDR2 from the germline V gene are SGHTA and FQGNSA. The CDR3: CASSLARGSQETQYF. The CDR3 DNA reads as TGTGCCAGCAGCTTAGCGCGCGGCAGCCAAGAGACCCAGTACTTC.

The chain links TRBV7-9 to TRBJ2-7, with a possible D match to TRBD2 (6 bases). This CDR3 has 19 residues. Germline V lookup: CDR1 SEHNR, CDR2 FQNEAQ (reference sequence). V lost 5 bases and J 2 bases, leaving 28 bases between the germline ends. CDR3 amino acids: CASSPYPRGNSAPTYEQYF. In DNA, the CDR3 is TGTGCCAGCAGCCCCTACCCCCGGGGGAATAGCGCTCCCACCTACGAGCAGTACTTC.

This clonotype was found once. The CDR3 loop is CASSFRFHEELFF. In DNA, the CDR3 is TGTGCCAGCAGCTTTAGGTTCCACGAGGAACTGTTTTTT. The chain couples TRBV7-8 to TRBJ2-2; D unclear. This CDR3 is 13 amino acids long. Trimming removed 3 bases from V and 14 bases from J, with 16 bases in between. Germline CDR1 reads SGHVS; CDR2 reads FQNEAQ.

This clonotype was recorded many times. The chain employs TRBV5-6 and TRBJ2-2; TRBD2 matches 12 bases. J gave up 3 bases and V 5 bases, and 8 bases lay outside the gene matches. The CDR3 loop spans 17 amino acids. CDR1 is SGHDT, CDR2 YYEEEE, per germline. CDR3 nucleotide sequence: TGTGCCAGCAGTTCCAGACTAGCGGGAGCGGACACCGGGGAGCTGTTTTTT. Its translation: CASSSRLAGADTGELFF.

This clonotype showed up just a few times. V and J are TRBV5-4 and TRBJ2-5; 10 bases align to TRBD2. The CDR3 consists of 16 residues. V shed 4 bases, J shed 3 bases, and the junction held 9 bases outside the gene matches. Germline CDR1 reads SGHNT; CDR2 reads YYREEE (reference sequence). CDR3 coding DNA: TGTGCCAGCAGCCGAGCCGGGCTAGCGGGAGAAGAGACCCAGTACTTC. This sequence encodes CASSRAGLAGEETQYF.

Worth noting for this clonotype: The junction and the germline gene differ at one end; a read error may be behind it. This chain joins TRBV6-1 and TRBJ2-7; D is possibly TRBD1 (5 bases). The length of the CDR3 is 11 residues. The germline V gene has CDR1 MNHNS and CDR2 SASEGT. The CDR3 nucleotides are TGTGCCAGCAGTCAGACAGACGGCCAAGACTTC. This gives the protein CASSQTDGQDF.

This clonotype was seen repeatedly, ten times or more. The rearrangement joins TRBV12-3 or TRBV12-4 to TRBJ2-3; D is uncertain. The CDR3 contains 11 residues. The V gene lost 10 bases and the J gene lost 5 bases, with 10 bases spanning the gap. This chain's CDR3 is CATAWGDTQYF. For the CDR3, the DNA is TGTGCCACCGCTTGGGGAGATACGCAGTATTTT.